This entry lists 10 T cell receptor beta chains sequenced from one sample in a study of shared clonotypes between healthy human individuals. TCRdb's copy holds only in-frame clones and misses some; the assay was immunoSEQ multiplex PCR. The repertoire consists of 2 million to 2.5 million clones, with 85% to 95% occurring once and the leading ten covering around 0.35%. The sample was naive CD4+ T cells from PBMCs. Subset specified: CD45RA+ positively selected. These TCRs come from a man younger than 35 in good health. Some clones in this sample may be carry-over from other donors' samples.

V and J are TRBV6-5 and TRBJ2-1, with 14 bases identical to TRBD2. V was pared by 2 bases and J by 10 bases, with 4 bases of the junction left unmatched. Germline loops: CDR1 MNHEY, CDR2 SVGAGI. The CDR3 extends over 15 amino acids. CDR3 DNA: TGTGCCAGCAGTTACCGGGGACTAGCGGGAGTGGAGCAGTTCTTC. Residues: CASSYRGLAGVEQFF.

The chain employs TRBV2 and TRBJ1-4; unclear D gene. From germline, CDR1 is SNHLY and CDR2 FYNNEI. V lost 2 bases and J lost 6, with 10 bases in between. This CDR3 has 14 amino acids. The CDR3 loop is CASSELGRDEKLFF. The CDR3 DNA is TGTGCCAGCAGTGAATTGGGGAGGGATGAAAAACTGTTTTTT.

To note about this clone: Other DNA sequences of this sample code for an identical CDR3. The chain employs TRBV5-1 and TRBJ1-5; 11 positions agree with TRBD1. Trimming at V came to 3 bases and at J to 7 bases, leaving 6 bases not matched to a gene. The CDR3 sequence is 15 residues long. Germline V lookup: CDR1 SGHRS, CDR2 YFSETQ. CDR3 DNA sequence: TGCGCCAGCAGCTCGGATGGACAGGGGGCACAGCCCCAGCATTTT. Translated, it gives CASSSDGQGAQPQHF.

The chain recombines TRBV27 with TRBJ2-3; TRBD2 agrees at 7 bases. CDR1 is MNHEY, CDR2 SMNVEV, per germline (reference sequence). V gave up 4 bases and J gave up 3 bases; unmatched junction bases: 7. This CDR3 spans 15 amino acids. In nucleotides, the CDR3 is TGTGCCAGCAGTTGGAGTGGGGGGGGAACAGATACGCAGTATTTT. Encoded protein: CASSWSGGGTDTQYF.

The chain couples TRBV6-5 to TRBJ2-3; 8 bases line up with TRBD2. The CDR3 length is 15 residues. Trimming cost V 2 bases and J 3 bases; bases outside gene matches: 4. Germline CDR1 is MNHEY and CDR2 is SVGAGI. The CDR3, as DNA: TGTGCCAGCAGTTACCAGGCTAGCGGGACAGATACGCAGTATTTT. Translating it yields CASSYQASGTDTQYF.

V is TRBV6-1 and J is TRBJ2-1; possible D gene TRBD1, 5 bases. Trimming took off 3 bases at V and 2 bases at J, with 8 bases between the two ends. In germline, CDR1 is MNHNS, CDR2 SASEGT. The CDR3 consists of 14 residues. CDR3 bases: TGTGCCAGCAGTGACCAGGGAACCTACAATGAGCAGTTCTTC. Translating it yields CASSDQGTYNEQFF.

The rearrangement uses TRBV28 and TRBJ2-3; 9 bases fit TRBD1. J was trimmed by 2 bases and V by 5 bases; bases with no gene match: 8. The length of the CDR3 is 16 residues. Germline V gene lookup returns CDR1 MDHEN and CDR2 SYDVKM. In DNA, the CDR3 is TGTGCCAGCAGTCTCCCGGGACAGGGTCCCACAGATACGCAGTATTTT. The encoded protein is CASSLPGQGPTDTQYF. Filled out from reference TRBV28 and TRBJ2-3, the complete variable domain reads DVKVTQSSRYLVKRTGEKVFLECVQDMDHENMFWYRQDPGLGLRLIYFSYDVKMKEKGDIPEGYSVSREKKERFSLILESASTNQTSMYLCASSLPGQGPTDTQYFGPGTRLTVL.

The CDR3 bases are TGTGCCAGCACCCGGGAGGGTCGGAATGAGCAGTTCTTC. Amino acids: CASTREGRNEQFF. The chain couples TRBV2 to TRBJ2-1; 8 bases fit TRBD2. After removal of 7 bases from V and 7 bases from J, the junction contained 6 bases not matched to a gene. Germline lookup yields CDR1 SNHLY and CDR2 FYNNEI. This CDR3 has 13 amino acids.

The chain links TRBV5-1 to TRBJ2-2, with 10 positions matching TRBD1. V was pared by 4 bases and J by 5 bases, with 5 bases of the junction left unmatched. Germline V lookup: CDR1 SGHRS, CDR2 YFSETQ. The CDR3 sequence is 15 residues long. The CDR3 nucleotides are TGCGCCAGCAGCGCCGGGACAGGGGAAACCGGGGAGCTGTTTTTT. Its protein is CASSAGTGETGELFF.

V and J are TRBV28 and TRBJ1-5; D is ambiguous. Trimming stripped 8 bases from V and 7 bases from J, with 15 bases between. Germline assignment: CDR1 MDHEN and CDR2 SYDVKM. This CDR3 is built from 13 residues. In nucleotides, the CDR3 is TGTGCCAGCCTCGGCTCCGGGGAACAGCCCCAGCATTTT. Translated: CASLGSGEQPQHF.